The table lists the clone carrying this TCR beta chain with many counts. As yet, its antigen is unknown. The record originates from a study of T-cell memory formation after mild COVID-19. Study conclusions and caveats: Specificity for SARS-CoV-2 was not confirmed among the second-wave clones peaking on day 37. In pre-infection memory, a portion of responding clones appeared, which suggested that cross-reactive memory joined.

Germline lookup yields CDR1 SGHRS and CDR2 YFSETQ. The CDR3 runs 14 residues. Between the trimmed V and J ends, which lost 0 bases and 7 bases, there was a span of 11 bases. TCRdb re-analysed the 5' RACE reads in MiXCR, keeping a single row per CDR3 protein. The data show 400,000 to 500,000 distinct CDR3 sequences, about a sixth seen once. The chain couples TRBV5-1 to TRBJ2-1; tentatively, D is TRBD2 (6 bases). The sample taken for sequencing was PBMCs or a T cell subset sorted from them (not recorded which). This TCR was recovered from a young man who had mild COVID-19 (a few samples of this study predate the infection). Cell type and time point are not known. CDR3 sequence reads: CASSLGARGNEQFF. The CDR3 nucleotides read TGCGCCAGCAGCTTGGGTGCTCGGGGGAATGAGCAGTTCTTC.